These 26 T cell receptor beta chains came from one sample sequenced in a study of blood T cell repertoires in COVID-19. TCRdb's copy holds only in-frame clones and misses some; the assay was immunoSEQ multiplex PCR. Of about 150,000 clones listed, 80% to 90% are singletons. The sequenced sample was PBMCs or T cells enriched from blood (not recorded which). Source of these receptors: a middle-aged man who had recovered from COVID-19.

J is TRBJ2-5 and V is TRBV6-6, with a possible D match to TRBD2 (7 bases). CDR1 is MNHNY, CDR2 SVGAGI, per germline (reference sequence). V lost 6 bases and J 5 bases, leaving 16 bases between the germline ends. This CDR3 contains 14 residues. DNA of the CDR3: TGTGCCAGCAGCCCTTGGGGGGGCGGGGAGACCCAGTACTTC. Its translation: CASSPWGGGETQYF.

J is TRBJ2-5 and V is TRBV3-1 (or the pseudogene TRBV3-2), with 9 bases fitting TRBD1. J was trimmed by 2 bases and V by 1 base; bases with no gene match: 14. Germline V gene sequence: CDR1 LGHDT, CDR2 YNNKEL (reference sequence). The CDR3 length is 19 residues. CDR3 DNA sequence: TGTGCCAGCAGCCAAGTAGGCCGGACAGGGGATGGGAAGCAAGAGACCCAGTACTTC. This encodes CASSQVGRTGDGKQETQYF.

CDR3 sequence (DNA): TGTGCCAGCAGGCGACAGGGTATGGGCAATCAGCCCCAGCATTTT. Amino acids: CASRRQGMGNQPQHF. This chain joins TRBV28 and TRBJ1-5, with 7 bases lining up with TRBD1. Germline values: CDR1 MDHEN, CDR2 SYDVKM. Trimming took 6 bases from V and 2 from J; bases not matched to a gene: 7. CDR3 length equals 15 residues.

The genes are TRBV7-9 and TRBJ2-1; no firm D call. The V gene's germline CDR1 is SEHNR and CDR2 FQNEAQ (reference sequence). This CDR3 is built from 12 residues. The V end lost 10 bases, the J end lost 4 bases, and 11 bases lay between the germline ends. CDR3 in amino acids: CATAASYNEQFF. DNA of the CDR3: TGTGCCACCGCAGCGAGTTACAATGAGCAGTTCTTC.

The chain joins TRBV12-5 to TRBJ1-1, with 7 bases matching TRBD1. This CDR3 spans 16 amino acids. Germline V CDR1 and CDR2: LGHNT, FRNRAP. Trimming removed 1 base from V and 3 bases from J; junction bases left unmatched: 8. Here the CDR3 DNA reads TGTGCTAGTGGTTTGGGGGCCAGGGGGTTATACACTGAAGCTTTCTTT. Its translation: CASGLGARGLYTEAFF.

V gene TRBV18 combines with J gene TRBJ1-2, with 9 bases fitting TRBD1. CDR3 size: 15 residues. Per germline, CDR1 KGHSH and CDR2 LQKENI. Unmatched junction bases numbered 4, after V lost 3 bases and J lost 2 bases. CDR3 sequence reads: CASSPATGGNYGYTF. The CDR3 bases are TGTGCCAGCTCACCCGCGACAGGGGGAAACTATGGCTACACCTTC.

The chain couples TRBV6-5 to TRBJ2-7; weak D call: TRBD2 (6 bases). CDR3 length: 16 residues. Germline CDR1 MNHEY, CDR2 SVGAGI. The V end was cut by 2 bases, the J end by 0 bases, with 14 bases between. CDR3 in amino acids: CASSYPRTTNSYEQYF. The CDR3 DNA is TGTGCCAGCAGTTACCCTAGGACTACCAACTCCTACGAGCAGTACTTC.

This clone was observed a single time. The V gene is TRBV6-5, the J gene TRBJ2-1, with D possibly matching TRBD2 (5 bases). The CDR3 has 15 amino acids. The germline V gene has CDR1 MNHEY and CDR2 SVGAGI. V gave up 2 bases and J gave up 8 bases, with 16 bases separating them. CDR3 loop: CASSYESLLRDEQFF. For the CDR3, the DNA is TGTGCCAGCAGTTACGAGTCACTCTTGAGGGATGAGCAGTTCTTC.

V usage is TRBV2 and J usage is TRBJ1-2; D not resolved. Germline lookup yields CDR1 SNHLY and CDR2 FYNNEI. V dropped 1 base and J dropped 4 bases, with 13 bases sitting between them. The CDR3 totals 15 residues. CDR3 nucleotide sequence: TGTGCCAGCAGTGAAGGGGCAGGTCTGCTCTATGGCTACACCTTC. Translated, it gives CASSEGAGLLYGYTF.

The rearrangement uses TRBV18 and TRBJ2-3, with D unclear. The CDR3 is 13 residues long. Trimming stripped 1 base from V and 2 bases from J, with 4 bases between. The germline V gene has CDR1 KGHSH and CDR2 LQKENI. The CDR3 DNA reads TGTGCCAGCTCACCACTCGTCACAGATACGCAGTATTTT. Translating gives CASSPLVTDTQYF. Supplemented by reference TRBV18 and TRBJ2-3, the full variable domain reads NAGVMQNPRHLVRRRGQEARLRCSPMKGHSHVYWYRQLPEEGLKFMVYLQKENIIDESGMPKERFSAEFPKEGPSILRIQQVVRGDSAAYFCASSPLVTDTQYFGPGTRLTVL.

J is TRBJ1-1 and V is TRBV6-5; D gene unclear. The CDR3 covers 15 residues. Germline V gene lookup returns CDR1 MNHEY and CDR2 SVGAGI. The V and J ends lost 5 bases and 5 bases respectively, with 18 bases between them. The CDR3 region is CASSPNRRLGTEAFF. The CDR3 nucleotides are TGTGCCAGCAGTCCCAACCGGCGTCTCGGGACTGAAGCTTTCTTT.

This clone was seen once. CDR3 coding DNA: TGTGCCAGCAGCTTAGGGGGGACAGGGGGCACTGAAGCTTTCTTT. It is translated as CASSLGGTGGTEAFF. The gene calls are TRBV7-2 and TRBJ1-1, with TRBD1 identical over 11 bases. This CDR3 spans 15 amino acids. With V trimmed by 1 base and J by 4 bases, 2 bases remained unmatched. In germline, CDR1 is SGHTA, CDR2 FQGNSA.

DNA for the CDR3: TGTGCCAGCAGCTTAGCGGGCAGGGTCTCCTACGAGCAGTACTTC. Translation gives CASSLAGRVSYEQYF. V usage is TRBV7-2 and J usage is TRBJ2-7; the D gene is possibly TRBD1 (5 bases). The CDR3 extends over 15 amino acids. Trimming stripped 0 bases from V and 0 bases from J, with 9 bases between. Germline V gene sequence: CDR1 SGHTA, CDR2 FQGNSA.

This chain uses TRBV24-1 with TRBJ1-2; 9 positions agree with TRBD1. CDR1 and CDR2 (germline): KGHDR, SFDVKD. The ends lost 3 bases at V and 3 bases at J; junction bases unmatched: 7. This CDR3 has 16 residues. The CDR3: CATSDGWTGEDYGYTF. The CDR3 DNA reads TGTGCCACCAGTGATGGATGGACAGGGGAGGACTATGGCTACACCTTC.

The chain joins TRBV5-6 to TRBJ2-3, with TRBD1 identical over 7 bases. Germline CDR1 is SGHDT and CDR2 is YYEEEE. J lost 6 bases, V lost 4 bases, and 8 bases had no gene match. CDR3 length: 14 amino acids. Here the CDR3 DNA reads TGTGCCAGCAGCCTGGGGCAGGGGGTGGATACGCAGTATTTT. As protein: CASSLGQGVDTQYF.

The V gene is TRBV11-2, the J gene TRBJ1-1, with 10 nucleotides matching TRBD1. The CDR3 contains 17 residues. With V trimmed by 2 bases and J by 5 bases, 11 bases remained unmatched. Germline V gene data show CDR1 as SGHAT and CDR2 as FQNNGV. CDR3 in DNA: TGTGCCAGCAGCTTACTGGGACAGGGGATTTTAACAACTGAAGCTTTCTTT. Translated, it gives CASSLLGQGILTTEAFF.

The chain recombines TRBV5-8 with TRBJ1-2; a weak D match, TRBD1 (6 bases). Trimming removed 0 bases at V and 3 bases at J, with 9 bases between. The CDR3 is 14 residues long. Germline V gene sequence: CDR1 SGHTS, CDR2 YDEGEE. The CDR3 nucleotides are TGTGCCAGCAGCTTGGCCAGGGGAGACTATGGCTACACCTTC. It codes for CASSLARGDYGYTF.

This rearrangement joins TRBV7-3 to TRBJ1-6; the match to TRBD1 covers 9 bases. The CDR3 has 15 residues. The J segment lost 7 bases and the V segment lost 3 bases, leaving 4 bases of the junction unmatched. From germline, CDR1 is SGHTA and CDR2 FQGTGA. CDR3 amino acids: CASSLGQGINSPLHF. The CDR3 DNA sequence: TGTGCCAGCAGCTTGGGACAGGGAATAAATTCACCCCTCCACTTT.

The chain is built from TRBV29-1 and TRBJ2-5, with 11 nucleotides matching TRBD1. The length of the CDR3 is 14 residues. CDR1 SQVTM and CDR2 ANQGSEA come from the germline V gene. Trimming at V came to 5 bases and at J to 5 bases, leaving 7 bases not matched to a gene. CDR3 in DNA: TGCAGCGTTTGGACAGGGGGCTTAGGGGAGACCCAGTACTTC. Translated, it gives CSVWTGGLGETQYF.

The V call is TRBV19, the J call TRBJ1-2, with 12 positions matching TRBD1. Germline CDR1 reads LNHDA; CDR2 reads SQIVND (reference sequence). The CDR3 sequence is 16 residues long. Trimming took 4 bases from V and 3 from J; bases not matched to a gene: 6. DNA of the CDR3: TGTGCCAGTAGTAAGGCCGGGACAGGGGGCGACTATGGCTACACCTTC. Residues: CASSKAGTGGDYGYTF.

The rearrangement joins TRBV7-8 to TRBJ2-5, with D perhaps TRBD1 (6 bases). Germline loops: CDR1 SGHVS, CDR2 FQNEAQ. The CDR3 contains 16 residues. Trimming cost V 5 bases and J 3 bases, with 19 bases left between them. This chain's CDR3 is CASSPLPARGEETQYF. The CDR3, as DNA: TGTGCCAGCAGCCCCCTCCCGGCCAGGGGCGAAGAGACCCAGTACTTC.

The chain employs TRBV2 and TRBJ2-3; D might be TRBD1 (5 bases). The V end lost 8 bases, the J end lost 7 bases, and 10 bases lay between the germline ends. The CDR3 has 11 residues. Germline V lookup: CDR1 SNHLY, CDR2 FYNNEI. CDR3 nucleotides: TGTGCCAGCTGTAGACAGTATACGCAGTATTTT. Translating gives CASCRQYTQYF. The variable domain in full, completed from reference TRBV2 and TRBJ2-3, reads EPEVTQTPSHQVTQMGQEVILRCVPISNHLYFYWYRQILGQKVEFLVSFYNNEISEKSEIFDDQFSVERPDGSNFTLKIRSTKLEDSAMYFCASCRQYTQYFGPGTRLTVL.

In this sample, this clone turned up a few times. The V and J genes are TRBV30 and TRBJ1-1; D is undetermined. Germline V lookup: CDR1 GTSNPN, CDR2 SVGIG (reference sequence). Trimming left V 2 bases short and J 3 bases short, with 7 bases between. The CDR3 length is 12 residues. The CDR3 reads CAWSWAYTEAFF. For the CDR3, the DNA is TGTGCCTGGAGTTGGGCTTACACTGAAGCTTTCTTT.

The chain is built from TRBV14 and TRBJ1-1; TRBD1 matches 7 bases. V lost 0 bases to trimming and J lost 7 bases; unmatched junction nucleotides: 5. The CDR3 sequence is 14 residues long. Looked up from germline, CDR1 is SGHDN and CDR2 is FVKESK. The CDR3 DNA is TGTGCCAGCAGCCAAGAAATACAGGGGTATGAAGCTTTCTTT. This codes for CASSQEIQGYEAFF.

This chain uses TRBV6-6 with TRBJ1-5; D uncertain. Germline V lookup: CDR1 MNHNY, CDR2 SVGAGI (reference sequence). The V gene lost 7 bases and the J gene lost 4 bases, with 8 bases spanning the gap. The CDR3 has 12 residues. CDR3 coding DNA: TGTGCCAGCAATCCCCGGAATCAGCCCCAGCATTTT. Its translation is CASNPRNQPQHF.

The CDR3: CSARAHTEAFF. The CDR3 coding sequence is TGCAGTGCTAGAGCTCACACTGAAGCTTTCTTT. The rearrangement uses TRBV20-1 and TRBJ1-1; D gene unclear. V gave up 1 base and J gave up 3 bases, with 3 bases separating them. The CDR3 contains 11 residues. Per the germline V gene, CDR1 is DFQATT and CDR2 is SNEGSKA (reference sequence).